This T cell receptor (beta chain) was captured in a study of cytomegalovirus exposure and HLA in healthy donors (dated by TCRdb to the late 2010s). Concerning the study at large: In an earlier analysis of approximately 640 of the donors, approximately 260 Gb of sequence data and 100 million or so unique TCR beta sequences from roughly 180 million T cells were reported. The study aimed to test whether signatures of past pathogen exposure could be identified by cataloging public T cell receptors. A later analysis re-examined previously published TCR beta repertoires from more than 550 donors and added high-resolution HLA genotyping to investigate patterns of TCR occurrence. Roughly 5 DR-DQ haplotypes were treated as single units for association and clustering because of strong linkage in the cohort. In a later genetic analysis, genome-wide SNP genotypes for about three fifths of the roughly 670 donors were used, and that subset was treated as a discovery cohort. HLA typing included class I and class II loci at four-digit resolution. The T cell repertoires of around 670 subjects were profiled by immunosequencing and related to cytomegalovirus serostatus. Besides the first cohort of approximately 670 subjects, a separate validation cohort made up of over 95 different subjects was used. On average, roughly 200,000 unique TCR beta nucleotide sequences were sequenced per donor among a few hundred genotyped donors of the cohort, with 15% to 20% of those sequences being non-productive. Of the 300 to 450 genotyped donors, around 81% fell in the genetic ancestry cluster associated with self-reported Caucasian donors. Every repertoire in the discovery cohort had been generated on one and the same sequencing platform. Alongside the repertoire data, information on donor age, sex, ethnicity and CMV serostatus was compiled. An early release that covered more than 550 HLA-typed donors contained 250 to 350 gigabases of sequencing data and 70 million to 100 million unique TCR sequences. To decide whether each TCR beta V gene segment behaved as functional or pseudogenic, an earlier analysis of 587 of the donors relied on high-throughput TCR beta sequencing. The study combined high-throughput TCR immunosequencing, statistical association of individual TCRs with disease status, and machine learning to predict cytomegalovirus infection status. The number of typed donors differed by locus: roughly 629-640 for A, B, C, DRB1 and DQB1; approximately 530 for DQA1; 606 for DPA1; and 400 to 480 for DPB1. The later analysis used no new phenotypic data to find candidate immune exposures, relying instead on TCR beta sequences and their occurrence across donors.

Study-wide conclusions, independent of this receptor: Because HLA typing was missing for some donors at each locus, association tests included only the typed subset. A further reported finding was that TCR beta sequences accurately predicted the HLA-A and HLA-B alleles for most subjects in the first cohort. In a later analysis, HLA-associated TCR beta chains showed more clonal expansion and lower generation probabilities than non-associated chains that were equally common. Some 15 rarely observed V segments, including chromosome 9 orphons, were excluded from the earlier analysis of about 600 of the donors because counts were too low. Correlated functional status among segregating V segments might be attributable to linkage disequilibrium, but an unknown experimental factor could not be ruled out. A later analysis reported that several top co-occurrence clusters appeared linked to parvovirus B19, influenza, CMV and Epstein-Barr virus. The sequencing pipeline was judged likely to have produced a cluster of highly shared sequence variants as a technical artifact. In this cohort, only TCR beta chains were sequenced, and detectable features were limited by the absence of alpha or paired-chain data. In a later analysis, about 16,000 TCR beta sequences were associated with specific HLA alleles at a false discovery rate of 0.05. A later genetic analysis associated a missense DCLRE1C variant with V-gene and J-gene trimming of TCR beta chains, and an independent cohort replicated the association. A few of the identified cytomegalovirus-associated TCR beta chains were confirmed in vitro to be specific for cytomegalovirus antigens. Broadly in line with IMGT annotations, most TCR beta V segments showed up in productive rearrangements about 87% or about 30% of the time in an earlier analysis of about 500 of the donors. A later analysis found that most CMV-associated TCR beta chains appeared HLA-restricted, with HLA associations seemingly driven largely by CMV exposure. Strong co-occurrence of HLA alleles, especially DR and DQ, made assigning TCR associations to individual alleles difficult. In the study, 150 to 200 TCR beta chains were listed as associated with cytomegalovirus. The presence/absence analyses assumed that sequencing depth was roughly uniform across donors, and that assumption may not be true. According to the authors, the approach could potentially be generalized to other disease states and immunological phenotypes. Across donors, most TCR sequences were observed very rarely, whereas some public TCRs were present in many individuals. Compared with the 666-donor mean, donors in an Asian-associated ancestry cluster had fewer N-insertions in productive TCRs, according to a later genetic analysis. CMV serostatus was the only immune exposure information available for the cohort. According to a later analysis, TCR association rates differed among HLA loci, with DRB1 alleles showing the most associated TCRs and HLA-C alleles showing the fewest. The classifier was reported to diagnose cytomegalovirus status with high specificity and sensitivity in both the original cohort and the validation cohort.

Libraries were made using the immunoSEQ multiplex PCR assay. For the multiplex PCR, a mixture combining 60 forward primers for TCR Vbeta segments and 13 reverse primers for TCR Jbeta segments was used. A multiplex PCR assay on genomic DNA amplified the CDR3 region of rearranged TCR beta genes. The amplified TCR beta libraries were sequenced on the Illumina HiSeq System as 87-base-pair reads. The authors' analysis ran thus. In a later analysis, some 80 million unique TCR beta chains were counted across the 500 to 850 repertoires, and around 11 million of these chains were shared by at least two donors. To remove PCR and sequencing errors, raw reads were error-corrected and collapsed into unique sequences using a nearest-neighbor algorithm that merged closely related sequences. V, D and J gene segments were assigned by aligning CDR3 sequences to IMGT reference sequences. For a sequence to be retained, at least a six-nucleotide match to both a V gene segment and a J gene segment was required. Rearrangements were classified as productive when the CDR3 lacked stop codons and remained in frame with V and J, and all other rearrangements were classified as non-productive. CDR3 was defined by IMGT convention, running from the second conserved V-encoded cysteine to the conserved J-encoded phenylalanine. The earlier analysis of roughly 590 of the donors excluded any sequence lacking an unambiguous match to a single V gene segment. In an earlier analysis of a few hundred of the donors, V segments were called functional above 56.7% productive rearrangements and were called segregating when the between-donor standard deviation exceeded 5%. A statistical classification framework was built for diagnosing cytomegalovirus status from the catalog of TCR beta chain sequences. A later analysis assigned V and J genes by comparing TCR nucleotide sequences with IMGT/GENE-DB human TR gene sequences. In a later analysis, CDR3 sequences and most-parsimonious VDJ recombination scenarios were assigned using the TCRdist pipeline. A later analysis defined each TCR beta chain by its CDR3 amino acid sequence plus V-gene family, and excluded reads lacking a unique V-gene family. A later analysis removed several hundred highly shared, low-generation-probability nucleotide sequences to deal with suspected cross-contamination and a sequencing artifact. In a later analysis, a clonal expansion index for each public chain was calculated from normalized within-repertoire ranks of inferred template counts. In a later analysis, generation probabilities were computed with a VDJ recombination model fitted to out-of-frame rearrangements, and the resulting probabilities were checked against IGoR. In a later analysis, TCR-TCR, TCR-HLA and TCR-CMV co-occurrence was scored with hypergeometric tests, and a repertoire-size bias correction was applied to TCR pairs. In a later analysis, false discovery rates were estimated by permuting HLA or CMV assignments 20 times. In a later analysis, co-occurring TCRs were grouped using DBSCAN, with TCRdist sequence similarity added in when clustering inside HLA-allele-positive subsets. Repertoires with fewer than 30,000 or more than 120,000 public chains were left out of co-occurrence clustering, as were four to six repertoires with anomalous nucleotide sharing. Drawn from immuneACCESS, this table holds only the in-frame rearrangements with V and J called that TCRdb kept. Clones are partly lost; checked studies trace under half to an unresolved V gene and leave the rest unexplained. The V and J calls and the clone size are those of that table, but D and trimming were determined from the DNA. For this sample the table gives about 120,000 clones, of which 55% to 75% were detected only once. The ten biggest clones cover 8.2% of the sample.

The cohort was made up of around 720 healthy bone marrow donors. At the time of sampling, all cohort members were nominally healthy, though unrecorded immune exposures were likely present. The donor was CMV seropositive and belonged to the group of 250 to 300 seropositive cohort members. A peripheral blood sample was collected from each donor, and TCR beta sequencing was performed on peripheral blood mononuclear cells. Genomic DNA extraction from the blood cell samples was performed with the Qiagen DNeasy Blood Extraction Kit. Comment on this clone: There is no known antigen for this receptor. Base qualities are not at hand, and no much larger clone is one base apart.

The material sequenced was PBMCs. The source of this sequence is a woman aged 40-49 years in good health and CMV-seropositive.

The DNA sequence is given as TGTGCCAGCAGTTCCCCCCGGGGCGGGGACTACGAGCAGTACTTC. Its translation reads: CASSSPRGGDYEQYF. The sequence is built from TRBV6-5 and TRBJ2-5; the D gene is perhaps TRBD2, on 6 matching bases. The J call is uncertain, as TRBJ2-7 better fits the DNA end. The cysteine opens and the phenylalanine closes a CDR3 of 15 amino acids. Here the CDR3 DNA is all that survives: 45 bases in frame from base 1. CDR1 and CDR2, looked up from the germline V gene, are MNHEY and SVGAGI.